This T cell receptor beta chain was captured in a study of cytomegalovirus exposure and HLA in healthy donors (dated by TCRdb to about 2017). Concerning the study at large: A later analysis indicated that the 120 or so validation repertoires were generated on the platform also employed for the 670 or so repertoires of the first cohort. The study aimed to test whether cataloging public T cell receptors could reveal signatures of past pathogen exposure. Besides the first cohort of more than 650 subjects, a separate validation cohort made up of 120 different subjects was used. High-throughput TCR immunosequencing, statistical association of individual TCRs with disease status, and machine learning were combined to predict cytomegalovirus infection status. Beyond this particular receptor, the publication reports: In the study, approximately 160 TCR beta chains were listed as associated with cytomegalovirus. Across donors, most TCR sequences were observed very rarely, whereas some public TCRs were present in many individuals. A later analysis lacked HLA typing for the validation cohort, so it scored co-occurrence in that cohort across all 130 or so repertoires. The authors suggested that the approach could potentially be extended to other disease states and immunological phenotypes. In vitro tests confirmed that three of the cytomegalovirus-associated TCR beta chains recognize cytomegalovirus antigens. The classifier was reported to diagnose cytomegalovirus status with high specificity and sensitivity in both the original and validation cohorts. Of the cluster scores, roughly 95% were above 0 in a later analysis, which found that TCRs clustered in the first cohort also tended to co-occur in the 95 to 150 validation repertoires.

The CDR1 and CDR2 encoded by the germline V gene are SGHDN and FVKESK. V lost 0 bases and J lost 8 bases; the stretch between them is 7 bases long. The CDR3 contains 12 residues, cysteine and phenylalanine counted. Left in the record is the CDR3 DNA by itself, 36 bases read in frame from the first base. Donors formed part of the validation cohort, which comprised fewer than 150 subjects and was distinct from the first cohort of fewer than 750 subjects. This clone was recorded once. Its binding antigen is unknown. There are no base qualities to consult, and no much larger clone falls within one base. To prepare the library, the immunoSEQ multiplex PCR assay was applied. Processing in the source paper ran as follows. A statistical classification framework was developed to diagnose cytomegalovirus status using the catalog of TCR beta chain sequences. TCRdb carries this immuneACCESS record with in-frame sequences only. Its versions omit some clonotypes, under half of them owing to an unresolved V gene in the studies checked, with the rest unexplained. V and J calls and clone size are those listed in that table; D and trimming were worked out from the DNA. The sample data list 200,000 to 250,000 clones, and around 78% of these were observed just once. The biggest ten clones account for 4.5% to 6% of the sample.

Rearrangement joined TRBV14 to TRBJ1-2; the best D guess is TRBD1, with 5 bases matching. Input material: PBMCs. This sequence originates from a woman between 18 and 29 years old in good health and CMV-seronegative. In nucleotide form, the sequence is TGTGCCAGCAGCCAAGACAGGGAAGGCTACACCTTC. Its product reads: CASSQDREGYTF.